This T cell receptor (beta chain) was observed in a study of control samples from healthy donors and cancer patients. The data were produced by immunoSEQ multiplex PCR, yet TCRdb's version contains in-frame clones alone and is incomplete. The sample holds around 51,000 clones, under 90% seen once. V gave up 2 bases and J gave up 1 base; unmatched junction bases: 17. The germline CDR1 and CDR2 sequences are SGHVS and FQNEAQ. This CDR3 comprises 21 residues. The clonotype comes from a man in his 70s in good health. Sequenced material: blood. V gene TRBV7-8 combines with J gene TRBJ2-2; 9 bases fit TRBD2. This CDR3 reads CASSLLRTSAPPLGNTGELFF. The CDR3 bases are TGTGCCAGCAGCTTATTAAGGACTAGCGCGCCACCCTTAGGGAACACCGGGGAGCTGTTTTTT. Based on the CDR3 plus reference TRBV7-8 and TRBJ2-2, the full variable domain is GAGVSQSPRYKVAKRGQDVALRCDPISGHVSLFWYQQALGQGPEFLTYFQNEAQLDKSGLPSDRFFAERPEGSVSTLKIQRTQQEDSAVYLCASSLLRTSAPPLGNTGELFFGEGSRLTVL.